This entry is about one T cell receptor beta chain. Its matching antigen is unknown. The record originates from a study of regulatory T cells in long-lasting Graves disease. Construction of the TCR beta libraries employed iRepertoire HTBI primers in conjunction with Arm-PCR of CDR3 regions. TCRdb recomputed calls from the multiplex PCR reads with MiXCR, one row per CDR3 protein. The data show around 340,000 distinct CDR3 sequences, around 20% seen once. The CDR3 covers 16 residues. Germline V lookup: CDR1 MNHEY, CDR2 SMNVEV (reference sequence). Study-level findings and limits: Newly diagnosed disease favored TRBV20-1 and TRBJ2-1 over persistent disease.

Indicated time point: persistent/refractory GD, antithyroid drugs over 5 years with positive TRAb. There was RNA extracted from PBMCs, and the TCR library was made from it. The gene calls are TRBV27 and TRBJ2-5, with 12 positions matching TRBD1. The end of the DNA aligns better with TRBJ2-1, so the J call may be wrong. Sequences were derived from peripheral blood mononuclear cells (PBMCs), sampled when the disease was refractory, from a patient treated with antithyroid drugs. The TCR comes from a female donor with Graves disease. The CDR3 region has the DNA TGTGCCAGCAGTTTTACTATTGGGACAGGGGGCCATGAGCAGTTCTTC. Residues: CASSFTIGTGGHEQFF.